This TCR beta chain was identified in a study of blood T cell repertoires in COVID-19. Study-wide context: Donors in the United States, Italy and Spain gave samples during acute or convalescent COVID-19. T cells, B-cell-depleted T cells, or PBMCs supplied cDNA or gDNA.

Assay: immunoSEQ multiplex PCR; the TCRdb copy retains only in-frame clones and omits some. The table lists 250,000 to 350,000 clones, 86% of them singletons. The CDR3 consists of 17 residues. Germline V gene sequence: CDR1 SGHAT, CDR2 FQNNGV. Trimming pared 5 bases from V and 0 bases from J, leaving 18 bases between. Material: peripheral blood. V is TRBV11-2 and J is TRBJ2-3; D is perhaps TRBD2 (7 bases). This clonotype was obtained from a woman in her twenties or thirties with active or convalescent COVID-19. The CDR3 reads CASSRSGGSSSTDTQYF. The CDR3 DNA follows: TGTGCCAGCAGCCGCTCGGGGGGCTCCTCTAGCACAGATACGCAGTATTTT.